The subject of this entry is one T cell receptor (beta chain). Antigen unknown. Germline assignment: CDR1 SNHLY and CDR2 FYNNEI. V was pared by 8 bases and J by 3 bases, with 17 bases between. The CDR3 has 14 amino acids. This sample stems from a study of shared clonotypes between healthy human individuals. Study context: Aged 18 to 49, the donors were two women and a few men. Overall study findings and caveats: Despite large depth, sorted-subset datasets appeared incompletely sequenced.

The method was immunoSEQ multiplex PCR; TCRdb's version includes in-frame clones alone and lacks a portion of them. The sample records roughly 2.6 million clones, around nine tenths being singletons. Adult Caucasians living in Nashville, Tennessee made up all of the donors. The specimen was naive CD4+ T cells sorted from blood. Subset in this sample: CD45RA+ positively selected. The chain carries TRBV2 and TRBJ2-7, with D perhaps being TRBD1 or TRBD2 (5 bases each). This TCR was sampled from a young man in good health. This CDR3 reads CASRTGTKVYEQYF. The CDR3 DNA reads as TGTGCCAGCCGGACCGGGACCAAAGTCTACGAGCAGTACTTC. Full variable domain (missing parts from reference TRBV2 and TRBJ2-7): EPEVTQTPSHQVTQMGQEVILRCVPISNHLYFYWYRQILGQKVEFLVSFYNNEISEKSEIFDDQFSVERPDGSNFTLKIRSTKLEDSAMYFCASRTGTKVYEQYFGPGTRLTVT.